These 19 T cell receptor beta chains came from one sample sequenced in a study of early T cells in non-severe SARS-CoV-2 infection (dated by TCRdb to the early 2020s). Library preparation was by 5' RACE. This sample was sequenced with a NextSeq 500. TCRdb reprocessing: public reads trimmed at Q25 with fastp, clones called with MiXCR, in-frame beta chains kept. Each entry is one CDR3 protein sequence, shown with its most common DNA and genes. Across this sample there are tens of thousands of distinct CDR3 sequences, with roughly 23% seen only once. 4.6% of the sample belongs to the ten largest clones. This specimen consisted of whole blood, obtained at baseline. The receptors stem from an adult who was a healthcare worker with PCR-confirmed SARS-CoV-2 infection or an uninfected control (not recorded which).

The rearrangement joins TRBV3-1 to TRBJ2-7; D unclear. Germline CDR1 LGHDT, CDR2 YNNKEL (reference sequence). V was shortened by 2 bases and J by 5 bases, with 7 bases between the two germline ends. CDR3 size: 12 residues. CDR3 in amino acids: CASSQWGNEQYF. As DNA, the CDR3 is TGTGCCAGCAGCCAATGGGGTAACGAGCAGTACTTC.

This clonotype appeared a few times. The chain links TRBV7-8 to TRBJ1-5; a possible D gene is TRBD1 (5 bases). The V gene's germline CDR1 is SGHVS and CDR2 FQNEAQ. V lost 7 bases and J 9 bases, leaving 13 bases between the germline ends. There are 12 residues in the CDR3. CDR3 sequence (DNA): TGTGCCAGCACCCTGGGGGGTCCGCCCCAGCATTTT. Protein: CASTLGGPPQHF.

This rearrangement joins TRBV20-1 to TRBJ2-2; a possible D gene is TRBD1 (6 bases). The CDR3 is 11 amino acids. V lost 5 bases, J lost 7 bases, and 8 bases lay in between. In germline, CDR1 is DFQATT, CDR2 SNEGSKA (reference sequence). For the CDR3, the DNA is TGCAGTGCTCAGGGGATCGGGGAGCTGTTTTTT. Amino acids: CSAQGIGELFF.

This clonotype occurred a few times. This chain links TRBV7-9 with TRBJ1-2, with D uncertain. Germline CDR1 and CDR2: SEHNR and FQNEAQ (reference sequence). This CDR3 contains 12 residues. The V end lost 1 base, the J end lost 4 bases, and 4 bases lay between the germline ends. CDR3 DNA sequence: TGTGCCAGCAGCTTAGTCCCCTATGGCTACACCTTC. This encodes CASSLVPYGYTF.

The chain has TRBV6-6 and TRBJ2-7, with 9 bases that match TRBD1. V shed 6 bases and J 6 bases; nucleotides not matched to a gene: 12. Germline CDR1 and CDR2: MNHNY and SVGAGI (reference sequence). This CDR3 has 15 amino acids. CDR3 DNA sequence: TGTGCCAGCAGAGATTCCGGGACAGGGACCTCCGAGCAGTACTTC. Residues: CASRDSGTGTSEQYF.

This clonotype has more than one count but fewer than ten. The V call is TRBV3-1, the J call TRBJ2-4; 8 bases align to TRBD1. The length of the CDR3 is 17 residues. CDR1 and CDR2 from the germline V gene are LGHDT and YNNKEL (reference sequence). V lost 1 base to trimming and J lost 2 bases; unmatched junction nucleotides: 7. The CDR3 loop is CASSQGPGGETKNIQYF. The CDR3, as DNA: TGTGCCAGCAGCCAAGGGCCAGGGGGCGAGACCAAAAACATTCAGTACTTC.

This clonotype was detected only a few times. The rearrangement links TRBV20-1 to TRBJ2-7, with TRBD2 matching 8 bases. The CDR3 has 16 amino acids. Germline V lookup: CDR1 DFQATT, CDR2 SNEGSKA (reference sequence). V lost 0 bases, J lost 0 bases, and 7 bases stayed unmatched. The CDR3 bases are TGCAGTGCTAGAGATCGAAAGCGGGGGAGCTCCTACGAGCAGTACTTC. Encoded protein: CSARDRKRGSSYEQYF.

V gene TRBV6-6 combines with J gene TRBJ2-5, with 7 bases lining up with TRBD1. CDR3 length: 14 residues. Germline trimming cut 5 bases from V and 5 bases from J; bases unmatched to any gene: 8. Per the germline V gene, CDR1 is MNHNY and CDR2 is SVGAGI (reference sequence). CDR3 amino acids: CASSPDRDGETQYF. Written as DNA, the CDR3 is TGTGCCAGCAGTCCCGACAGGGACGGGGAGACCCAGTACTTC.

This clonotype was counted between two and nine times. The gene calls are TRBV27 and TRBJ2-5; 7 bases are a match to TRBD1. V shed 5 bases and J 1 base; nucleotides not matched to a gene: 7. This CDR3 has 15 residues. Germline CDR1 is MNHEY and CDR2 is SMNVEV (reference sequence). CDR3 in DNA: TGTGCCAGCAGTCTCCTGACAGGGTCCCAAGAGACCCAGTACTTC. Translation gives CASSLLTGSQETQYF.

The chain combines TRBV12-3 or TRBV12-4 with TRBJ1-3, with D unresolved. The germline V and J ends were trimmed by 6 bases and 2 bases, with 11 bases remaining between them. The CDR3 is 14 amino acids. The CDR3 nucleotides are TGTGCCAGCAGAACCGTTGTGACTGGAAACACCATATATTTT. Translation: CASRTVVTGNTIYF.

The CDR3 sequence: CASSLSGAYQETQYF. The CDR3 nucleotides are TGTGCCAGCAGCTTAAGCGGGGCCTACCAAGAGACCCAGTACTTC. The chain couples TRBV5-4 to TRBJ2-5; 7 bases map to TRBD2. There are 15 residues in the CDR3. With 2 bases clipped from V and 0 bases from J, the junction kept 4 bases outside the gene matches. Germline-derived CDR1 and CDR2 are SGHNT and YYREEE (reference sequence).

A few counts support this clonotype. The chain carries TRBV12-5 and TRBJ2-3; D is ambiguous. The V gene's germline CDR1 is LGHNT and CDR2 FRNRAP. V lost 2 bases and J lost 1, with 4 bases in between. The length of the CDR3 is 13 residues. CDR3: CASGLSGTDTQYF. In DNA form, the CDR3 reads TGTGCTAGTGGTTTGTCAGGCACAGATACGCAGTATTTT.

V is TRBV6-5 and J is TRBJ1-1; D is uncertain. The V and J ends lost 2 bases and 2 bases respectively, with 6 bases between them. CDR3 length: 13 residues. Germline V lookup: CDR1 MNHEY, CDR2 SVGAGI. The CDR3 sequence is CASSYNPNTEAFF. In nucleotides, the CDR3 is TGTGCCAGCAGTTACAACCCCAACACTGAAGCTTTCTTT.

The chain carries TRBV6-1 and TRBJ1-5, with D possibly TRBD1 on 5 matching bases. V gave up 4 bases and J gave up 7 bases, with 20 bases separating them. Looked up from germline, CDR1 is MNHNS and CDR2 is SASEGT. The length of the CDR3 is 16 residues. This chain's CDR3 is CASSGHKGYDPQPQHF. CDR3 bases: TGTGCCAGCAGTGGACATAAGGGGTATGACCCCCAGCCCCAGCATTTT.

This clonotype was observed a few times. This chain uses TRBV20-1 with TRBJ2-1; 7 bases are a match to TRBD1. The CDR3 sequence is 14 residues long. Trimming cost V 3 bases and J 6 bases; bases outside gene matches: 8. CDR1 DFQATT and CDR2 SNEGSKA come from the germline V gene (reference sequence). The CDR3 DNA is TGCAGTGCTAGGGTACCGACAGGGTCCAATGAGCAGTTCTTC. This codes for CSARVPTGSNEQFF.

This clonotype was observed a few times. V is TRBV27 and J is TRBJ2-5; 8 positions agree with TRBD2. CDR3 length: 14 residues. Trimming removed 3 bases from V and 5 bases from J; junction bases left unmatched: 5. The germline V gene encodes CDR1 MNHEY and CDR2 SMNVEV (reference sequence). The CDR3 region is CASSFGGGSETQYF. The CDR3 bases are TGTGCCAGCAGTTTCGGGGGGGGATCCGAGACCCAGTACTTC.

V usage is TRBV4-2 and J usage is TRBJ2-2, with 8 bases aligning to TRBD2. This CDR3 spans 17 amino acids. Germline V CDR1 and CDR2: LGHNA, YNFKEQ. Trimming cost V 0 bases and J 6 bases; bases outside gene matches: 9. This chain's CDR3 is CASSQDWLSGGSGELFF. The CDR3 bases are TGTGCCAGCAGCCAAGATTGGTTAAGCGGGGGTTCCGGGGAGCTGTTTTTT.

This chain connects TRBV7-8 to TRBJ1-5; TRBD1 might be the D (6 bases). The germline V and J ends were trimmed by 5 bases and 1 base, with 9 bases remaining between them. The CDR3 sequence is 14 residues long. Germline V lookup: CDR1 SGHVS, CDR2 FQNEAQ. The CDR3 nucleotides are TGTGCCAGCAGCCCAGACAGGAGCAATCAGCCCCAGCATTTT. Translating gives CASSPDRSNQPQHF. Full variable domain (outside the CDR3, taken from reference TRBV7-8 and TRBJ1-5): GAGVSQSPRYKVAKRGQDVALRCDPISGHVSLFWYQQALGQGPEFLTYFQNEAQLDKSGLPSDRFFAERPEGSVSTLKIQRTQQEDSAVYLCASSPDRSNQPQHFGDGTRLSIL.

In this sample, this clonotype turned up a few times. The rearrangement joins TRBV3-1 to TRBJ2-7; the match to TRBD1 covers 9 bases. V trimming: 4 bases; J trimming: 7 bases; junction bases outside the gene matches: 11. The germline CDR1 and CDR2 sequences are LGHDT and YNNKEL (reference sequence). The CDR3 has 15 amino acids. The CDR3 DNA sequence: TGTGCCAGCAGCCGATCTTCCGGGACAGGGCAAGAGCAGTACTTC. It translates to CASSRSSGTGQEQYF.